This TCR beta chain was sequenced for a study of T cells in Graves' hyperthyroidism and ophthalmopathy. General study results and limits: Researchers found most expanded thyroid clonotypes above 0.001 in blood as well.

Concerning this clonotype: Antigen specificity is unknown.

Researchers amplified the TCR beta CDR3 regions from RNA transcripts. TCR CDR3 underwent first-round RT-PCR with the HTBI primer set. A single record per CDR3 protein comes from TCRdb applying MiXCR to the multiplex PCR reads. The profile shows about 400,000 distinct CDR3 sequences, 25% of them singletons. The germline V gene has CDR1 DFQATT and CDR2 SNEGSKA (reference sequence). V gave up 6 bases and J gave up 2 bases; unmatched junction bases: 9. The CDR3 has 14 residues. This chain uses TRBV20-1 with TRBJ2-7; TRBD2 matches 8 bases. The origin of this receptor is a man between 50 and 59 years old with Graves' hyperthyroidism. The sequenced sample was blood. Here the CDR3 DNA reads TGCAGTGCCAGTAACCAGCGGGGGACCTACGAGCAGTACTTC. Translating gives CSASNQRGTYEQYF.